This entry is about one TCR beta chain. Its specificity is unknown. Libraries of TCR beta came from quantitative 5'-RACE with molecular barcodes. A single record per CDR3 protein comes from TCRdb applying MiXCR to the 5' RACE reads. The sample includes 500,000 to 550,000 distinct CDR3 sequences, approximately 11% of them seen just once. The data are from a study of CD8 T cells in ankylosing spondylitis. Overall study findings and caveats: The disease-linked clones had a CD8+ phenotype and low blood frequencies. Made up of roughly 8 highly homologous variants, a TCR beta motif appeared characteristic of ankylosing spondylitis blood.

The CDR3 totals 14 residues. Germline V CDR1 and CDR2: SQVTM, ANQGSEA. V was pared by 3 bases and J by 1 base, with 9 bases between. This sequence was found in a male donor with ankylosing spondylitis. The specimen was blood, either unsorted or a sorted T cell fraction (not recorded which). The chain links TRBV29-1 to TRBJ2-2; D perhaps matches TRBD2 (5 bases). CDR3 in amino acids: CSVEASWNTGELFF. The DNA for the CDR3 is TGCAGCGTTGAGGCTAGCTGGAACACCGGGGAGCTGTTTTTT.